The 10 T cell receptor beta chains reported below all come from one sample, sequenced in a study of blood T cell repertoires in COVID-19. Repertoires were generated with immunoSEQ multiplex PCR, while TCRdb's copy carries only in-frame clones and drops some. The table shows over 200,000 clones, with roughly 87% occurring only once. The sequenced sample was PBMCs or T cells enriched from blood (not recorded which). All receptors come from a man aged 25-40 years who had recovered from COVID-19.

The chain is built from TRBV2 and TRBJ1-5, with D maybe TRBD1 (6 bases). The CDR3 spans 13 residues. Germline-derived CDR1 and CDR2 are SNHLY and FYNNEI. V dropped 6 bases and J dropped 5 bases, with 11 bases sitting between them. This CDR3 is CASSRTDYQPQHF. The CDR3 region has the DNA TGTGCCAGCAGCCGGACAGATTATCAGCCCCAGCATTTT.

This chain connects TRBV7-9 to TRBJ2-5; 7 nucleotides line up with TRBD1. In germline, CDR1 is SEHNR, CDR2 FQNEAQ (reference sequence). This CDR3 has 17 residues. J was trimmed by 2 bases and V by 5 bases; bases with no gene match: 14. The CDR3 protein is CASSPPSGTEIQETQYF. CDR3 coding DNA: TGTGCCAGCAGCCCCCCTTCCGGGACAGAAATACAAGAGACCCAGTACTTC.

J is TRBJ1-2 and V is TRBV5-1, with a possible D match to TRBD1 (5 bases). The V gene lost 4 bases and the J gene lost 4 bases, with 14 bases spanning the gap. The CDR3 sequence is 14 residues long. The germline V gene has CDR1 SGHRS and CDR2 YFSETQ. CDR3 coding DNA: TGCGCCAGCAGCCCTCGCGGGGCACTCTATGGCTACACCTTC. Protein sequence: CASSPRGALYGYTF.

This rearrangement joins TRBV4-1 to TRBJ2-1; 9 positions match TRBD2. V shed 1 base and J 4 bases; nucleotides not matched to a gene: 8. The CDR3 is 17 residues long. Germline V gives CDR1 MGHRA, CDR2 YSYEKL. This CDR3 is CASSQGTAGGPYNEQFF. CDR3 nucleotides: TGCGCCAGCAGCCAAGGCACGGCGGGGGGGCCTTACAATGAGCAGTTCTTC.

CDR3 DNA: TGTGCCAGCAGCGGACTGAGGAACACTGAAGCTTTCTTT. Translating gives CASSGLRNTEAFF. The chain carries TRBV6-5 and TRBJ1-1, with D unresolved. This CDR3 is built from 13 residues. Germline CDR1 MNHEY, CDR2 SVGAGI. V was shortened by 6 bases and J by 1 base, with 9 bases between the two germline ends.

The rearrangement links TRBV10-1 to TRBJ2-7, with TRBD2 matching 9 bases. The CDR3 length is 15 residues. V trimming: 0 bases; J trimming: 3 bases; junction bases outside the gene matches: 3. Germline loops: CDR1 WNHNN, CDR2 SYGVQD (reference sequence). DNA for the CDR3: TGCGCCAGCAGTGAGTCGCTAGCGGGACGCTACGAGCAGTACTTC. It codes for CASSESLAGRYEQYF.

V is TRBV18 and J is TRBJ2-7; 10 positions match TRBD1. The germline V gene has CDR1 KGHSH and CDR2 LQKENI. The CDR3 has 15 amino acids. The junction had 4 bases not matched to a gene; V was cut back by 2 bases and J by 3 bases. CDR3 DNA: TGTGCCAGCTCACCAGACAGGGGGCGAGGCTACGAGCAGTACTTC. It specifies CASSPDRGRGYEQYF.

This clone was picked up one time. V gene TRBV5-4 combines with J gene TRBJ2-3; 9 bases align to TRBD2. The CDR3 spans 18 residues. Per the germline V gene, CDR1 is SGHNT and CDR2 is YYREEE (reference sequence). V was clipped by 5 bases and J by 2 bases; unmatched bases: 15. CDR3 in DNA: TGTGCCAGCAGATCCGCTCTTGGGGTAGCGGGAGACACAGATACGCAGTATTTT. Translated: CASRSALGVAGDTDTQYF.

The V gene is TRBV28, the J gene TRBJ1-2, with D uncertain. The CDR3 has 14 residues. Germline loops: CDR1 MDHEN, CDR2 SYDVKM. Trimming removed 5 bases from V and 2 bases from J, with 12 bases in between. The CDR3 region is CASSLTGKNYGYTF. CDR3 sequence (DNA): TGTGCCAGCAGTCTCACCGGGAAGAACTATGGCTACACCTTC.

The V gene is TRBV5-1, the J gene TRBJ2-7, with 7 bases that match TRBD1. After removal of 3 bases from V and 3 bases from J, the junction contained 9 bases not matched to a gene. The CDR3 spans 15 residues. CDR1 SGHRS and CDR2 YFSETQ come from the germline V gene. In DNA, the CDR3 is TGCGCCAGCAGCTACTCGACAGGGTCATACTACGAGCAGTACTTC. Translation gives CASSYSTGSYYEQYF. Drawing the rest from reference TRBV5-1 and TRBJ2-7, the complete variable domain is KAGVTQTPRYLIKTRGQQVTLSCSPISGHRSVSWYQQTPGQGLQFLFEYFSETQRNKGNFPGRFSGRQFSNSRSEMNVSTLELGDSALYLCASSYSTGSYYEQYFGPGTRLTVT.